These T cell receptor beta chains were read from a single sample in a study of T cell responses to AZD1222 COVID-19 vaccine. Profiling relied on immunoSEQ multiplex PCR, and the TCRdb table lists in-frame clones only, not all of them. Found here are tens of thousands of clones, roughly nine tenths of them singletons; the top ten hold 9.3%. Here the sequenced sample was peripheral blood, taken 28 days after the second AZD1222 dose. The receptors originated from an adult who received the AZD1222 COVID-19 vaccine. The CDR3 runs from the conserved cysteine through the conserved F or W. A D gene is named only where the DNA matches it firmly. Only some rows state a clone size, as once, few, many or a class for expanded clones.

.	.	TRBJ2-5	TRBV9	CASSVAPDSQETQYF	TGTGCCAGCAGCGTAGCTCCGGACAGCCAAGAGACCCAGTACTTC
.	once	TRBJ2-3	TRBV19	CASSIGGPRGTDTQYF	TGTGCCAGTAGTATAGGGGGACCCAGGGGAACAGATACGCAGTATTTT
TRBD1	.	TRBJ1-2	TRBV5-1	CASSTGTAVYGYTF	TGCGCCAGCAGCACCGGGACAGCAGTCTATGGCTACACCTTC
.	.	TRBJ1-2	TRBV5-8	CASSLPAHYGYTF	TGTGCCAGCAGCTTACCAGCGCACTATGGCTACACCTTC
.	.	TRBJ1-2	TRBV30	CASRGGWAFYGYTF	TGTGCCTCCCGAGGGGGGTGGGCTTTCTATGGCTACACCTTC
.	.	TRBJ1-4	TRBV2	CASAGGTTNEKLFF	TGTGCCAGCGCGGGCGGGACAACTAATGAAAAACTGTTTTTT
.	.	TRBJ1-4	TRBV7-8	CASSSRPTNEKLFF	TGTGCCAGCAGCTCCCGGCCAACTAATGAAAAACTGTTTTTT
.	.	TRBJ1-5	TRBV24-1	CATSDFGDQPQHF	TGTGCCACCAGTGATTTCGGGGATCAGCCCCAGCATTTT
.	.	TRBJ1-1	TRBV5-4	CASSLQGLSTEAFF	TGTGCCAGCAGCTTGCAGGGCCTGAGCACTGAAGCTTTCTTT
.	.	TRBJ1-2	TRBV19	CASSIMAAYGYTF	TGTGCCAGTAGTATAATGGCAGCCTATGGCTACACCTTC
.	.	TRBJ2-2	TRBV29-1	CSVGRAGELFF	TGCAGCGTTGGAAGGGCCGGGGAGCTGTTTTTT
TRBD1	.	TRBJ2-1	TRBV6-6	CASSTRDRGVDEQFF	TGTGCCAGCAGTACCCGGGACAGGGGTGTGGATGAGCAGTTCTTC
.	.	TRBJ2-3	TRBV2	CASSVLVASTDTQYF	TGTGCCAGCAGTGTGTTGGTAGCTTCCACAGATACGCAGTATTTT
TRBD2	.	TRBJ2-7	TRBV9	CASSVGPSGYNSYEQYF	TGTGCCAGCAGCGTCGGGCCTAGCGGATATAACTCCTACGAGCAGTACTTC
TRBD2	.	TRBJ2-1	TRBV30	CAWRSFGGYNEQFF	TGTGCCTGGAGATCCTTCGGGGGGTACAATGAGCAGTTCTTC
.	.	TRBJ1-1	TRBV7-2	CASSLDRPGREAFF	TGTGCCAGCAGCTTAGATCGTCCTGGCAGGGAAGCTTTCTTT
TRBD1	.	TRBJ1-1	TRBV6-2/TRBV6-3	CASSKQGGDTEAFF	TGTGCCAGCAGTAAACAGGGGGGTGACACTGAAGCTTTCTTT
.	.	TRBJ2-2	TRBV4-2	CASSQDTGLGELFF	TGTGCCAGCAGCCAAGACACAGGACTTGGGGAGCTGTTTTTT
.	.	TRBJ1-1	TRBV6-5	CAAPAGQNTEAFF	TGTGCCGCCCCAGCAGGGCAGAACACTGAAGCTTTCTTT
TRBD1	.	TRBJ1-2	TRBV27	CASSLSSDRGRVVRTF	TGTGCCAGCAGCCTTTCCTCGGACAGGGGGCGCGTCGTAAGGACCTTC
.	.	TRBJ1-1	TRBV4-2	CASSQDWRAGNTEAFF	TGTGCCAGCAGCCAAGATTGGAGGGCCGGGAACACTGAAGCTTTCTTT
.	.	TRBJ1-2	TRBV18	CASSLGTGAANYGYTF	TGTGCCAGCTCACTCGGGACCGGAGCCGCTAACTATGGCTACACCTTC
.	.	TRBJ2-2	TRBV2	CASGRLQDIGELFF	TGTGCCAGCGGCAGGCTGCAGGACATCGGGGAGCTGTTTTTT
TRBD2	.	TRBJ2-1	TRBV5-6	CASSFPRLAGGPSNEQFF	TGTGCCAGCAGCTTCCCCCGACTAGCGGGGGGGCCAAGCAATGAGCAGTTCTTC
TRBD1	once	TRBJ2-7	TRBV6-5	CASIGGQGVSYEQYF	TGTGCCAGCATTGGGGGACAGGGGGTATCTTACGAGCAGTACTTC
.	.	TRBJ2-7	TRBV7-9	CASSFGTAVYEQYF	TGTGCCAGCAGCTTCGGGACTGCGGTCTACGAGCAGTACTTC
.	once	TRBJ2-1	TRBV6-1	CASSDDLGVGYNEQFF	TGTGCCAGCAGTGACGATCTAGGGGTGGGGTACAATGAGCAGTTCTTC
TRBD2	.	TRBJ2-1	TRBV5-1	CASSFGAGVRDNEQFF	TGCGCCAGCAGCTTCGGAGCGGGAGTCAGAGACAATGAGCAGTTCTTC
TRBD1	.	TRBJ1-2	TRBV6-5	CASRYSQGAATF	TGTGCCAGCAGATACTCTCAGGGGGCCGCCACCTTC
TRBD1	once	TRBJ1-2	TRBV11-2	CASSLEHQATGFGTGSGYTF	TGTGCCAGCAGCTTAGAACACCAGGCGACTGGTTTTGGGACAGGGTCCGGCTACACCTTC